These 21 T cell receptor beta chains came from one sample sequenced in a study of T-cell memory formation after mild COVID-19. TCRdb independently ran MiXCR on the 5' RACE reads; one entry per CDR3 protein. The table has some 86,000 distinct CDR3 sequences, roughly 25% seen once. The sample taken for sequencing was PBMCs or a T cell subset sorted from them (not recorded which). These receptors all stem from a young man who had mild COVID-19 (a few samples of this study predate the infection). Cell type and time point are not known.

The gene calls are TRBV5-5 and TRBJ2-7; a weak D match, TRBD2 (7 bases). The ends were cut back, 5 bases at V and 4 bases at J, with 13 bases in the middle. The CDR3 sequence is 13 residues long. The germline CDR1 and CDR2 sequences are SGHKS and YYEKEE (reference sequence). The CDR3 loop is CASSFGGPYEQYV. The CDR3 DNA reads TGTGCCAGCAGTTTCGGGGGGCCTTACGAGCAGTACGTC.

The chain uses TRBV7-8 and TRBJ2-2; D call uncertain. Looked up from germline, CDR1 is SGHVS and CDR2 is FQNEAQ. The CDR3 has 11 amino acids. Between the trimmed V and J ends, which lost 5 bases and 8 bases, there was a span of 6 bases. Here the CDR3 reads CASSPRGELFF. The CDR3 DNA is TGTGCCAGCAGCCCCCGGGGGGAGCTGTTTTTT.

A few counts support this clonotype. This rearrangement joins TRBV7-2 to TRBJ1-1; D remains ambiguous. From germline, CDR1 is SGHTA and CDR2 FQGNSA. The CDR3 is made up of 12 amino acids. Trimming removed 6 bases at V and 1 base at J, with 6 bases between. CDR3 sequence reads: CASRYKNTEAFF. In nucleotides, the CDR3 is TGTGCCAGCAGGTATAAGAACACTGAAGCTTTCTTT.

This clonotype was observed a handful of times. The J gene is TRBJ1-5, the V gene TRBV15, with a tentative D call TRBD1 (5 bases). CDR1 and CDR2 from the germline V gene are LNHNV and YYDKDF (reference sequence). This CDR3 is built from 14 residues. Trimming shortened V by 7 bases and J by 2 bases, and 12 bases separated the two germline ends. The CDR3 loop is CATKGRAGNQPQHF. For the CDR3, the DNA is TGTGCCACCAAAGGCAGGGCAGGCAATCAGCCCCAGCATTTT. Complete variable domain (other parts from reference TRBV15 and TRBJ1-5): DAMVIQNPRYQVTQFGKPVTLSCSQTLNHNVMYWYQQKSSQAPKLLFHYYDKDFNNEADTPDNFQSRRPNTSFCFLDIRSPGLGDTAMYLCATKGRAGNQPQHFGDGTRLSIL.

This clonotype came up many times. The chain has TRBV5-1 and TRBJ2-7; 9 bases map to TRBD1. The CDR3 totals 16 residues. Germline values: CDR1 SGHRS, CDR2 YFSETQ. Losses at the gene ends were 4 bases for V and 2 bases for J; bases not matched to a gene: 10. The CDR3 DNA reads as TGCGCCAGCAGCCTCCCGGGACAGGGTTTTACCTACGAGCAGTACTTC. This translates into CASSLPGQGFTYEQYF. Combining the CDR3 with reference TRBV5-1 and TRBJ2-7 gives the whole variable domain KAGVTQTPRYLIKTRGQQVTLSCSPISGHRSVSWYQQTPGQGLQFLFEYFSETQRNKGNFPGRFSGRQFSNSRSEMNVSTLELGDSALYLCASSLPGQGFTYEQYFGPGTRLTVT.

This clonotype was seen only a few times. The chain recombines TRBV7-9 with TRBJ1-1, with TRBD1 matching 7 bases. Germline CDR1 SEHNR, CDR2 FQNEAQ (reference sequence). V gave up 1 base and J gave up 10 bases; unmatched junction bases: 9. The CDR3 totals 14 residues. This chain's CDR3 is CASSLGRQGDGAFF. CDR3 in DNA: TGTGCCAGCAGCTTAGGGCGGCAGGGGGATGGAGCTTTCTTT.

This chain joins TRBV29-1 and TRBJ2-2; 7 bases agree with TRBD1. Germline V gene lookup returns CDR1 SQVTM and CDR2 ANQGSEA. V lost 5 bases and J lost 3; bases outside the gene matches: 6. This CDR3 is 14 amino acids long. CDR3 amino acids: CSVQGEFDTGELFF. CDR3 DNA: TGCAGCGTTCAGGGGGAGTTCGACACCGGGGAGCTGTTTTTT.

This clonotype was observed a few times. The V call is TRBV19, the J call TRBJ1-5, with D perhaps TRBD1 (6 bases). V dropped 5 bases and J dropped 6 bases, with 14 bases sitting between them. Germline V lookup: CDR1 LNHDA, CDR2 SQIVND (reference sequence). The CDR3 consists of 14 residues. DNA for the CDR3: TGTGCCAGTAGTTCCCCAGGGGTCCTTCAGCCCCAGCATTTT. Translation gives CASSSPGVLQPQHF.

The rearrangement links TRBV7-6 to TRBJ2-5; 11 positions match TRBD2. CDR1 and CDR2 from the germline V gene are SGHVS and FNYEAQ. This CDR3 comprises 18 residues. V gave up 1 base and J gave up 1 base; unmatched junction bases: 8. The CDR3 here is CASSLGLAGTGGQETQYF. CDR3 nucleotides: TGTGCCAGCAGCTTAGGACTAGCGGGGACCGGTGGCCAAGAGACCCAGTACTTC.

This clonotype has just a few counts. The CDR3 sequence is CASTLPRQGTPNYGYTF. DNA for the CDR3: TGTGCCAGCACCCTACCTCGACAGGGGACTCCTAACTATGGCTACACCTTC. The gene calls are TRBV7-2 and TRBJ1-2; 8 positions match TRBD1. The CDR3 extends over 17 amino acids. Germline V gene data show CDR1 as SGHTA and CDR2 as FQGNSA. The V gene end was trimmed by 7 bases and the J gene end by 0 bases; junction bases not matched to a gene: 13.

This chain connects TRBV15 to TRBJ2-7; 11 nucleotides line up with TRBD1. With 4 bases clipped from V and 3 bases from J, the junction kept 2 bases outside the gene matches. Germline V CDR1 and CDR2: LNHNV, YYDKDF (reference sequence). This CDR3 is built from 14 residues. The chain's CDR3 is CATSTGTGGYEQYF. The CDR3 coding sequence is TGTGCCACCAGCACGGGGACAGGGGGCTACGAGCAGTACTTC.

In this sample, this clonotype turned up many times. The chain couples TRBV7-2 to TRBJ2-7, with no clear D. This CDR3 has 13 residues. The germline CDR1 and CDR2 sequences are SGHTA and FQGNSA. Deletions cut 6 bases from V and 6 bases from J, with 15 bases between. CDR3 protein: CASSEGPLSEQYV. CDR3 nucleotides: TGTGCCAGCAGTGAAGGCCCCCTTTCCGAGCAGTACGTC.

The chain links TRBV4-1 to TRBJ2-3; D unresolved. The germline V and J ends were trimmed by 0 bases and 2 bases, with 6 bases remaining between them. The germline gives CDR1 MGHRA, CDR2 YSYEKL. This CDR3 has 14 residues. The CDR3: CASSQDRNTDTQYF. The CDR3 bases are TGCGCCAGCAGCCAAGATCGCAACACAGATACGCAGTATTTT.

This sequence joins TRBV4-1 and TRBJ1-5; D gene ambiguous. Trimming shortened V by 3 bases and J by 4 bases, and 13 bases separated the two germline ends. From germline, CDR1 is MGHRA and CDR2 YSYEKL. The CDR3 runs 15 residues. DNA for the CDR3: TGCGCCAGCAGCCAGTTTAGCGCGGGGAATCAGCCCCAGCATTTT. This codes for CASSQFSAGNQPQHF.

The J gene is TRBJ2-3, the V gene TRBV29-1, with no clear D. This CDR3 spans 13 amino acids. Germline CDR1 and CDR2: SQVTM and ANQGSEA. The ends were cut back, 2 bases at V and 2 bases at J, with 8 bases in the middle. The CDR3 sequence: CSVEPEYTDTQYF. CDR3 nucleotides: TGCAGCGTTGAACCCGAATACACAGATACGCAGTATTTT.

This clonotype has more than one count but fewer than ten. The chain couples TRBV14 to TRBJ1-6; D might be TRBD1 (6 bases). Per the germline V gene, CDR1 is SGHDN and CDR2 is FVKESK. The CDR3 is 18 amino acids. V gave up 1 base and J gave up 8 bases, with 21 bases separating them. CDR3 bases: TGTGCCAGCAGCCAAGCCCCCCTCGGCGGACAGTCGCATTCACCCCTCCACTTT. It yields the protein CASSQAPLGGQSHSPLHF.

The V call is TRBV6-2 or TRBV6-3, the J call TRBJ2-5; the D is unclear. Germline V gene sequence: CDR1 MNHEY, CDR2 SVGEGT. The V end lost 7 bases, the J end lost 7 bases, and 13 bases lay between the germline ends. CDR3 length: 12 amino acids. CDR3 nucleotide sequence: TGTGCCAGCAAAGGACCTGTGGGGACCCAGTACTTC. It encodes CASKGPVGTQYF.

There are many counts of this clonotype. The chain joins TRBV7-2 to TRBJ2-7; D gene uncertain. Germline values: CDR1 SGHTA, CDR2 FQGNSA. This CDR3 spans 11 amino acids. V was cut by 3 bases and J by 6 bases, with 6 bases left in between. In DNA form, the CDR3 reads TGTGCCAGCAGCTTCCTAACCGAGCAGTACTTC. Translating gives CASSFLTEQYF.

This clonotype was recorded many times. Written as DNA, the CDR3 is TGTGCCAGCAGCCCGGGACAGGGCAATGAAAAACTGTTTTTT. This encodes CASSPGQGNEKLFF. The chain couples TRBV7-9 to TRBJ1-4; 9 bases match TRBD1. The V segment lost 5 bases and the J segment 5 bases; nucleotides outside the gene matches: 3. CDR3 length equals 14 residues. Germline CDR1 and CDR2: SEHNR and FQNEAQ (reference sequence).

The rearrangement links TRBV12-3 or TRBV12-4 to TRBJ2-3, with 14 positions matching TRBD2. V was pared by 7 bases and J by 2 bases, with 8 bases of the junction left unmatched. The length of the CDR3 is 17 residues. CDR3 in amino acids: CASIPGTSGGLTDTQYF. DNA for the CDR3: TGTGCCAGCATCCCCGGGACTAGCGGGGGACTCACAGATACGCAGTATTTT.

This clonotype appeared a few times. The chain combines TRBV27 with TRBJ2-7, with TRBD1 as a possible D gene (5 bases). From germline, CDR1 is MNHEY and CDR2 SMNVEV (reference sequence). CDR3 length: 14 amino acids. Trimming removed 2 bases from V and 3 bases from J, with 11 bases in between. The CDR3 DNA reads as TGTGCCAGCAGTTTAAGGGCAGGGTTCTACGAGCAGTACGTC. Its translation: CASSLRAGFYEQYV.